Sequencing of this TCR beta chain was carried out in a study of blood T cells in healthy people across ages. For the second PCR, which ran for about 7 to 11 cycles, a sample-barcoded 5' primer and a J-beta primer mix were used. TCRdb reanalysed the 5' RACE reads using MiXCR and keeps one entry per CDR3 protein. The data contain hundreds of thousands of distinct CDR3 sequences, roughly 60% of them singletons. The CDR3 is 13 amino acids. CDR1 is MNHEY and CDR2 is SVGAGI in the germline V gene. The germline V and J ends were trimmed by 6 bases and 8 bases, with 16 bases remaining between them. The chain recombines TRBV6-5 with TRBJ1-2; D is ambiguous. The clonotype was recovered from a man between 25 and 39 years old in good health. Sequenced material: blood. The CDR3 DNA reads as TGTGCCAGCAGCCCGACCGTGAGCAAGGGCTACACCTTC. Its protein product is CASSPTVSKGYTF.